Shown below are 32 T cell receptor beta chains from a single sample sequenced in a study of PD-L1 blockade in urothelial cancer. The table came from immunoSEQ multiplex PCR; TCRdb's copy has only in-frame clones and leaves some out. The top ten hold 2% to 3% of the sample, which has 53,000 or so clones, more than 70% seen once. This sample's time point: peripheral blood 6 weeks after treatment start. The sample consisted of PBMCs, taken around atezolizumab (anti-PD-L1) treatment. The receptors originated from a man in his sixties with urothelial cancer.

V usage is TRBV5-1 and J usage is TRBJ2-1; possibly TRBD2 for D (6 bases). The CDR3 runs 16 residues. V was cut by 0 bases and J by 6 bases, with 16 bases left in between. The germline V gene has CDR1 SGHRS and CDR2 YFSETQ. CDR3: CASSLEGQGGVNEQFF. Written as DNA, the CDR3 is TGCGCCAGCAGCTTGGAAGGGCAGGGAGGAGTCAATGAGCAGTTCTTC.

The V gene is TRBV6-5, the J gene TRBJ2-2, with D tentatively TRBD1 (6 bases). Trimming stripped 6 bases from V and 2 bases from J, with 13 bases between. The CDR3 runs to 15 residues. CDR1 is MNHEY and CDR2 is SVGAGI in the germline V gene. CDR3 protein: CASRQTGPNTGELFF. As DNA, the CDR3 is TGTGCCAGCAGACAGACAGGTCCTAACACCGGGGAGCTGTTTTTT.

V gene TRBV27 combines with J gene TRBJ2-7; D is unclear. From germline, CDR1 is MNHEY and CDR2 SMNVEV (reference sequence). Trimming cost V 8 bases and J 4 bases, with 12 bases left between them. The CDR3 consists of 12 residues. CDR3 sequence (DNA): TGTGCCAGCCGCCGGAGTGGGTACGAGCAGTACTTC. This encodes CASRRSGYEQYF.

The rearrangement joins TRBV27 to TRBJ2-7; 9 bases are a match to TRBD1. Germline-derived CDR1 and CDR2 are MNHEY and SMNVEV (reference sequence). The V gene end was trimmed by 6 bases and the J gene end by 2 bases; junction bases not matched to a gene: 8. This CDR3 has 15 residues. CDR3: CASRSPGQGTYEQYF. CDR3 in DNA: TGTGCCAGCAGATCGCCGGGACAGGGCACCTACGAGCAGTACTTC.

In nucleotides, the CDR3 is TGTGCCATCACCCAGACAGGGAACGGAAACACCATATATTTT. Encoded protein: CAITQTGNGNTIYF. The chain couples TRBV10-3 to TRBJ1-3; 7 nucleotides line up with TRBD1. The CDR3 runs 14 residues. The V and J ends lost 7 bases and 4 bases, in that order; junction bases with no gene match: 7. CDR1 ENHRY and CDR2 SYGVKD come from the germline V gene.

The V call is TRBV5-1, the J call TRBJ1-2; possible D gene TRBD1, 5 bases. This CDR3 spans 15 amino acids. V was trimmed by 0 bases and J by 6 bases, leaving 15 bases between them. Germline V CDR1 and CDR2: SGHRS, YFSETQ. Here the CDR3 DNA reads TGCGCCAGCAGCTTGGCCAACGGGGGTTGGGATGGCTACACCTTC. Encoded protein: CASSLANGGWDGYTF.

The chain carries TRBV25-1 and TRBJ1-1, with TRBD1 matching 8 bases. The CDR3 sequence is 14 residues long. The germline V gene encodes CDR1 MGHDK and CDR2 SYGVNS. J was trimmed by 2 bases and V by 6 bases; bases with no gene match: 5. The CDR3 reads CASSPDRGNTEAFF. The CDR3 DNA reads TGTGCCAGCAGCCCTGACAGGGGAAACACTGAAGCTTTCTTT.

The chain uses TRBV2 and TRBJ2-2; possible D gene TRBD2, 5 bases. Trimming removed 7 bases from V and 3 bases from J, with 12 bases in between. Germline CDR1 is SNHLY and CDR2 is FYNNEI. The CDR3 is 14 amino acids. The CDR3 DNA follows: TGTGCCAGCAAACTAGACACGTACACCGGGGAGCTGTTTTTT. Residues: CASKLDTYTGELFF.

This clone was counted a few times. The rearrangement links TRBV6-1 to TRBJ2-5; 9 nucleotides match TRBD2. Trimming removed 4 bases from V and 3 bases from J; junction bases left unmatched: 9. The germline V gene has CDR1 MNHNS and CDR2 SASEGT. This CDR3 has 16 residues. The CDR3: CASSADRAGGEETQYF. CDR3 nucleotides: TGTGCCAGCAGTGCAGACCGGGCGGGGGGGGAAGAGACCCAGTACTTC.

This chain's CDR3 is CASSPYAGETQYF. CDR3 bases: TGTGCCAGCAGCCCCTATGCAGGGGAGACCCAGTACTTC. The chain links TRBV5-6 to TRBJ2-5, with a tentative D call TRBD1 (5 bases). The germline gives CDR1 SGHDT, CDR2 YYEEEE. The CDR3 has 13 residues. Between the trimmed V and J ends, which lost 4 bases and 5 bases, there was a span of 12 bases.

The chain uses TRBV9 and TRBJ2-1, with 11 bases aligning to TRBD2. The CDR3 totals 15 residues. Germline assignment: CDR1 SGDLS and CDR2 YYNGEE. After removal of 4 bases from V and 4 bases from J, the junction contained 4 bases not matched to a gene. CDR3 nucleotides: TGTGCCAGCAGCAAGATAGCGGGAGGGTACAATGAGCAGTTCTTC. Translation gives CASSKIAGGYNEQFF. The full variable domain, in which reference TRBV9 and TRBJ2-1 provide the parts outside the CDR3, is DSGVTQTPKHLITATGQRVTLRCSPRSGDLSVYWYQQSLDQGLQFLIQYYNGEERAKGNILERFSAQQFPDLHSELNLSSLELGDSALYFCASSKIAGGYNEQFFGPGTRLTVL.

V usage is TRBV2 and J usage is TRBJ2-4; TRBD2 aligns across 12 bases. CDR1 and CDR2 (germline): SNHLY, FYNNEI. The V segment lost 4 bases and the J segment 9 bases; nucleotides outside the gene matches: 13. The CDR3 spans 17 residues. The CDR3 coding sequence is TGTGCCAGCAGTGGATCTAGCGGGAGGGCCAATCGTAGCATTCAGTACTTC. It yields the protein CASSGSSGRANRSIQYF.

The chain carries TRBV5-1 and TRBJ2-2; TRBD2 matches 7 bases. The junction had 2 bases not matched to a gene; V was cut back by 2 bases and J by 1 base. The CDR3 contains 15 residues. Germline V lookup: CDR1 SGHRS, CDR2 YFSETQ. The CDR3 protein is CASSFSGENTGELFF. The CDR3 nucleotides are TGCGCCAGCAGCTTCAGCGGGGAGAACACCGGGGAGCTGTTTTTT. Full variable domain (rest looked up from reference TRBV5-1 and TRBJ2-2): KAGVTQTPRYLIKTRGQQVTLSCSPISGHRSVSWYQQTPGQGLQFLFEYFSETQRNKGNFPGRFSGRQFSNSRSEMNVSTLELGDSALYLCASSFSGENTGELFFGEGSRLTVL.

This clone was counted only a few times. The V and J genes are TRBV6-4 and TRBJ2-2; D is perhaps TRBD1 (6 bases). The V end was cut by 4 bases, the J end by 0 bases, with 9 bases between. Germline CDR1 and CDR2: MRHNA and SNTAGT. This CDR3 spans 15 amino acids. The CDR3 reads CASSATGANTGELFF. The CDR3 DNA follows: TGTGCCAGCAGTGCGACAGGCGCGAACACCGGGGAGCTGTTTTTT.

Concerning this clone: The identical CDR3 is also encoded by other nucleotide sequences in the sample. The rearrangement joins TRBV18 to TRBJ1-5, with D hard to call. CDR1 KGHSH and CDR2 LQKENI come from the germline V gene. Between the trimmed V and J ends, which lost 6 bases and 1 base, there was a span of 10 bases. The CDR3 spans 14 residues. As DNA, the CDR3 is TGTGCCAGCTCGGCTAGTGACAGCAATCAGCCCCAGCATTTT. Translating it yields CASSASDSNQPQHF.

This chain uses TRBV7-2 with TRBJ2-5; 8 positions match TRBD2. The germline gives CDR1 SGHTA, CDR2 FQGNSA. V was clipped by 4 bases and J by 1 base; unmatched bases: 5. CDR3 size: 15 residues. The CDR3 region is CASSSLGLVQETQYF. The CDR3, as DNA: TGTGCCAGCAGCTCGCTGGGACTAGTCCAAGAGACCCAGTACTTC. Filled out from reference TRBV7-2 and TRBJ2-5, the complete variable domain reads GAGVSQSPSNKVTEKGKDVELRCDPISGHTALYWYRQSLGQGLEFLIYFQGNSAPDKSGLPSDRFSAERTGGSVSTLTIQRTQQEDSAVYLCASSSLGLVQETQYFGPGTRLLVL.

The chain links TRBV4-1 to TRBJ1-2; D is unclear. CDR3 length: 14 residues. Per the germline V gene, CDR1 is MGHRA and CDR2 is YSYEKL. V lost 0 bases and J lost 7, with 12 bases in between. The CDR3: CASSQEINLSGYTF. CDR3 nucleotides: TGCGCCAGCAGCCAAGAAATAAACCTCAGTGGCTACACCTTC.

The chain couples TRBV10-2 to TRBJ2-6; D is undetermined. CDR3 length: 14 amino acids. Trimming took 3 bases from V and 4 from J, leaving 7 bases between them. The germline V gene has CDR1 WSHSY and CDR2 SAAADI. CDR3 in amino acids: CASSDMAGANVLTF. The CDR3, as DNA: TGCGCCAGCAGTGATATGGCCGGGGCCAACGTCCTGACTTTC.

This clone turned up a few times. The CDR3 region has the DNA TGTGCCAGCAGACCCACAGGGGGCACGCTTTATAGCAATCAGCCCCAGCATTTT. Its protein is CASRPTGGTLYSNQPQHF. The chain carries TRBV28 and TRBJ1-5; 9 bases are a match to TRBD1. Losses at the gene ends were 6 bases for V and 0 bases for J; bases not matched to a gene: 12. From germline, CDR1 is MDHEN and CDR2 SYDVKM. This CDR3 has 18 amino acids.

The rearrangement links TRBV29-1 to TRBJ2-7; 11 nucleotides match TRBD1. Germline trimming cut 4 bases from V and 4 bases from J; bases unmatched to any gene: 9. CDR1 and CDR2 (germline): SQVTM, ANQGSEA. The CDR3 contains 15 residues. This CDR3 reads CSVGSWGQGVYEQYF. For the CDR3, the DNA is TGCAGCGTTGGGAGCTGGGGACAGGGGGTTTACGAGCAGTACTTC.

Only a few counts were recorded for this clone. This sequence joins TRBV28 and TRBJ1-1; maybe TRBD1 (6 bases). V was shortened by 7 bases and J by 1 base, with 16 bases between the two germline ends. The germline V gene has CDR1 MDHEN and CDR2 SYDVKM. The CDR3 is 15 residues long. CDR3 bases: TGTGCCAGCAACCTGTCAGGACAGAGGAACACTGAAGCTTTCTTT. It specifies CASNLSGQRNTEAFF.

This chain joins TRBV9 and TRBJ1-6, with no clear D. The ends were cut back, 3 bases at V and 7 bases at J, with 14 bases in the middle. The CDR3 is made up of 15 amino acids. The V gene's germline CDR1 is SGDLS and CDR2 YYNGEE. CDR3 loop: CASSAPGGENSPLHF. CDR3 bases: TGTGCCAGCAGCGCCCCGGGTGGGGAGAATTCACCCCTCCACTTT.

This clone was counted once. The chain uses TRBV6-1 and TRBJ2-7; TRBD1 aligns across 9 bases. This CDR3 is 15 amino acids long. J gave up 1 base and V 6 bases, and 7 bases lay outside the gene matches. From germline, CDR1 is MNHNS and CDR2 SASEGT. The CDR3 here is CASSPGGTGSYEQYF. CDR3 in DNA: TGTGCCAGCAGCCCTGGGGGGACAGGGTCCTACGAGCAGTACTTC.

This sequence joins TRBV9 and TRBJ2-3; possibly TRBD2 for D (6 bases). V was clipped by 4 bases and J by 5 bases, with 17 bases between them. CDR1 SGDLS and CDR2 YYNGEE come from the germline V gene. CDR3 size: 15 residues. The CDR3 DNA is TGTGCCAGCAGCCTATCGCGGGACCCTCGAGATACGCAGTATTTT. Encoded protein: CASSLSRDPRDTQYF.

V gene TRBV11-2 combines with J gene TRBJ1-4; no firm D call. V lost 3 bases, J lost 4 bases, and 3 bases lay in between. CDR1 SGHAT and CDR2 FQNNGV come from the germline V gene. The CDR3 length is 12 residues. CDR3 sequence: CASSFSNEKLFF. CDR3 DNA sequence: TGTGCCAGCAGCTTCAGTAATGAAAAACTGTTTTTT.

V gene TRBV7-6 combines with J gene TRBJ2-1, with TRBD1 as a possible D gene (5 bases). The CDR3 is 15 residues long. Trimming removed 0 bases at V and 2 bases at J, with 8 bases between. The germline gives CDR1 SGHVS, CDR2 FNYEAQ. DNA of the CDR3: TGTGCCAGCAGCTTAGCGGTGACAGCCTACAATGAGCAGTTCTTC. This translates into CASSLAVTAYNEQFF.

The chain uses TRBV19 and TRBJ1-5, with D unclear. The V and J ends lost 3 bases and 7 bases respectively, with 13 bases between them. CDR1 and CDR2 (germline): LNHDA, SQIVND (reference sequence). The CDR3 totals 14 residues. CDR3 DNA sequence: TGTGCCAGTAGTATTGAGGATTTCGGGCAGCCCCAGCATTTT. Protein product: CASSIEDFGQPQHF.

The chain carries TRBV27 and TRBJ2-1, with 12 nucleotides matching TRBD1. V lost 3 bases, J lost 5 bases, and 2 bases stayed unmatched. CDR1 is MNHEY, CDR2 SMNVEV, per germline (reference sequence). The CDR3 totals 15 residues. In nucleotides, the CDR3 is TGTGCCAGCAGTTTTGGGGACAGGGGGCACAATGAGCAGTTCTTC. Its translation: CASSFGDRGHNEQFF.

The DNA for the CDR3 is TGTGCCAGCAGCTTAGCGGCGGCGAAGAACACTGAAGCTTTCTTT. It codes for CASSLAAAKNTEAFF. The rearrangement links TRBV7-7 to TRBJ1-1; no clear D gene. Between the trimmed V and J ends, which lost 0 bases and 1 base, there was a span of 9 bases. Germline CDR1 reads SSHAT; CDR2 reads FNYEAQ (reference sequence). The CDR3 extends over 15 amino acids.

CDR3: CASSEASTRGQETQYF. The CDR3, as DNA: TGTGCCAGCAGTGAAGCGTCCACGCGGGGTCAAGAGACCCAGTACTTC. The chain has TRBV6-1 and TRBJ2-5; D may be TRBD2 (6 bases). V was pared by 0 bases and J by 2 bases, with 13 bases between. Germline-derived CDR1 and CDR2 are MNHNS and SASEGT. The CDR3 loop spans 16 amino acids.

This chain's CDR3 is CASSVGGRGAVNYGYTF. The CDR3, as DNA: TGTGCCAGCAGCGTAGGGGGGAGGGGGGCGGTTAACTATGGCTACACCTTC. V is TRBV9 and J is TRBJ1-2; D might be TRBD1 (6 bases). The CDR3 spans 17 residues. The germline gives CDR1 SGDLS, CDR2 YYNGEE. V lost 0 bases, J lost 1 base, and 16 bases lay in between. The variable domain in full, with the rest retrieved from reference TRBV9 and TRBJ1-2, is DSGVTQTPKHLITATGQRVTLRCSPRSGDLSVYWYQQSLDQGLQFLIQYYNGEERAKGNILERFSAQQFPDLHSELNLSSLELGDSALYFCASSVGGRGAVNYGYTFGSGTRLTVV.

J is TRBJ2-4 and V is TRBV4-2, with no clear D. Germline V gene data show CDR1 as LGHNA and CDR2 as YNFKEQ. This CDR3 comprises 13 residues. Trimming took off 1 base at V and 6 bases at J, with 7 bases between the two ends. CDR3 bases: TGTGCCAGCAGCCAAGTATCGGGAAACATTCAGTACTTC. This sequence encodes CASSQVSGNIQYF.